The subject of this entry is one T cell receptor beta chain. In the authors' workflow: Reference gene primer amplification yielded estimated nucleated cell counts. Assay: immunoSEQ multiplex PCR; the TCRdb copy retains only in-frame clones and omits some. Clone size and the V and J calls come from that table; the DNA yielded D and trimming. The table lists roughly 100,000 clones, roughly nine tenths of them singletons. This sample was included in a study of blood T cell repertoires in COVID-19. As for the study in general: The samples span acute and convalescent COVID-19 from the United States, Italy and Spain. PBMCs, B-cell-depleted T cells, or T cells provided the cDNA or gDNA that made up the material.

Germline CDR1 is KGHSH and CDR2 is LQKENI. The CDR3 runs to 16 residues. Trimming took 2 bases from V and 5 from J, leaving 18 bases between them. This receptor was obtained from a woman older than 75 in a cohort sampled during active COVID-19. Sequencing was done on a sample of peripheral blood. The V gene is TRBV18, the J gene TRBJ1-1; D not certain. In nucleotides, the CDR3 is TGTGCCAGCTCACCAAGCGGAGCCGGGGTTGGGACTGAAGCTTTCTTT. Encoded protein: CASSPSGAGVGTEAFF. The variable domain in full, completed from reference TRBV18 and TRBJ1-1, reads NAGVMQNPRHLVRRRGQEARLRCSPMKGHSHVYWYRQLPEEGLKFMVYLQKENIIDESGMPKERFSAEFPKEGPSILRIQQVVRGDSAAYFCASSPSGAGVGTEAFFGQGTRLTVV.